Presented here are 24 T cell receptor beta chains from one specimen sequenced in a study of patients and donors after allogeneic stem cell transplantation. MiXCR, run by TCRdb on the RT-PCR reads, gives a single entry per CDR3 protein. In the table there are some 150,000 distinct CDR3 sequences, 30% to 45% of which are singletons. Sequencing was performed on blood, either unsorted or a sorted T cell fraction (not recorded which). Receptor source: a human donor who was either an allogeneic HSCT recipient or a stem cell or donor lymphocyte infusion donor (not recorded which). It is not recorded whose cells these are; they may come from a transplant donor.

CDR3 bases: TGTGCCAGCGTAAGCGGGGGGGAGACCCAGTACTTC. Protein product: CASVSGGETQYF. V gene TRBV2 combines with J gene TRBJ2-5, with 9 bases fitting TRBD2. V trimming: 8 bases; J trimming: 5 bases; junction bases outside the gene matches: 3. This CDR3 is 12 amino acids long. In germline, CDR1 is SNHLY, CDR2 FYNNEI.

This sequence joins TRBV10-3 and TRBJ1-5; D remains ambiguous. Trimming removed 0 bases from V and 5 bases from J, with 14 bases in between. CDR1 is ENHRY, CDR2 SYGVKD, per germline. The CDR3 is made up of 16 amino acids. The CDR3: CAISESLITNYQPQHF. CDR3 DNA: TGTGCCATCAGTGAGTCCTTAATCACCAACTATCAGCCCCAGCATTTT.

The chain has TRBV9 and TRBJ2-1; a weak D match, TRBD2 (6 bases). V dropped 0 bases and J dropped 7 bases, with 17 bases sitting between them. This CDR3 has 16 amino acids. Germline CDR1 and CDR2: SGDLS and YYNGEE. The CDR3 sequence: CASSVEGRRATNEQFF. DNA of the CDR3: TGTGCCAGCAGCGTAGAAGGGCGGAGGGCTACAAATGAGCAGTTCTTC.

This chain uses TRBV20-1 with TRBJ1-1; D is unclear. There are 17 residues in the CDR3. Trimming removed 0 bases at V and 2 bases at J, with 19 bases between. Germline V gene sequence: CDR1 DFQATT, CDR2 SNEGSKA (reference sequence). CDR3 sequence reads: CSARDLLGRVLNTEAFF. CDR3 sequence (DNA): TGCAGTGCTAGAGATCTTCTTGGCAGAGTGTTAAACACTGAAGCTTTCTTT.

The chain uses TRBV4-1 and TRBJ1-3, with D uncertain. The CDR3 contains 18 residues. Per germline, CDR1 MGHRA and CDR2 YSYEKL. V was pared by 3 bases and J by 0 bases, with 18 bases between. The CDR3, as DNA: TGCGCCAGCAGCCACGGCAACTCTGGGGAGAACTCTGGAAACACCATATATTTT. Translating it yields CASSHGNSGENSGNTIYF.

This sequence joins TRBV15 and TRBJ2-2; D remains ambiguous. Germline CDR1 and CDR2: LNHNV and YYDKDF (reference sequence). The V end was cut by 4 bases, the J end by 8 bases, with 17 bases between. The CDR3 consists of 15 residues. CDR3 residues: CATSNPDPTLGELFF. CDR3 DNA: TGTGCCACCAGCAATCCGGATCCCACCCTAGGGGAGCTGTTTTTT.

This clonotype occurred a few times. This sequence joins TRBV5-1 and TRBJ1-2; the D gene is possibly TRBD1 (6 bases). Germline V gene lookup returns CDR1 SGHRS and CDR2 YFSETQ. This CDR3 has 16 residues. V gave up 3 bases and J gave up 3 bases, with 18 bases separating them. CDR3 amino acids: CASSSLQGGADYGYTF. For the CDR3, the DNA is TGCGCCAGCAGCTCCCTACAGGGCGGCGCGGACTATGGCTACACCTTC.

The chain has TRBV3-1 and TRBJ1-5, with no clear D. The V gene's germline CDR1 is LGHDT and CDR2 YNNKEL (reference sequence). Trimming pared 0 bases from V and 9 bases from J, leaving 12 bases between. This CDR3 contains 14 residues. CDR3 nucleotide sequence: TGTGCCAGCAGCCAAGATCGGCTCTGGGGGCCCCAGCATTTT. This codes for CASSQDRLWGPQHF.

The chain has TRBV12-3 or TRBV12-4 and TRBJ2-1; TRBD1 aligns across 7 bases. J gave up 9 bases and V 6 bases, and 14 bases lay outside the gene matches. This CDR3 is 15 amino acids long. CDR3 in amino acids: CASRPGQFPVGEQFF. CDR3 DNA: TGTGCCAGCAGACCGGGACAGTTCCCTGTCGGTGAGCAGTTCTTC.

This clonotype showed up just a few times. The chain combines TRBV12-3 or TRBV12-4 with TRBJ2-1; the D gene is possibly TRBD2 (7 bases). Trimming left V 4 bases short and J 9 bases short, with 19 bases between. The CDR3 runs to 15 residues. The CDR3 DNA sequence: TGTGCCAGCAGTTGGTCGGGGGGCTCTGTCAGTGAGCAGTTCTTC. This sequence encodes CASSWSGGSVSEQFF.

This clonotype has a handful of counts. J is TRBJ1-1 and V is TRBV20-1; no clear D. The CDR3 has 12 amino acids. Trimming stripped 3 bases from V and 7 bases from J, with 12 bases between. CDR1 is DFQATT and CDR2 is SNEGSKA in the germline V gene (reference sequence). Here the CDR3 DNA reads TGCAGTGCTAGTTCGTCAGACCTTGAAGCTTTCTTT. This encodes CSASSSDLEAFF.

J is TRBJ2-7 and V is TRBV9; 7 positions match TRBD2. CDR3 length equals 13 residues. The trim removed 3 bases at V and 3 bases at J, leaving 3 bases unmatched. Germline CDR1 and CDR2: SGDLS and YYNGEE. The CDR3 spells CASSGGLDYEQYF. In DNA, the CDR3 is TGTGCCAGCAGCGGAGGACTAGACTACGAGCAGTACTTC.

This clonotype was counted a single time. The chain links TRBV9 to TRBJ2-3, with D perhaps matching TRBD1 (5 bases). This CDR3 is built from 15 residues. Trimming took 4 bases from V and 4 from J, leaving 16 bases between them. CDR1 and CDR2 (germline): SGDLS, YYNGEE. The chain's CDR3 is CASSPGSPRADTQYF. For the CDR3, the DNA is TGTGCCAGCAGCCCCGGGTCCCCCAGGGCAGATACGCAGTATTTT. The complete variable domain, with remaining parts taken from reference TRBV9 and TRBJ2-3, reads DSGVTQTPKHLITATGQRVTLRCSPRSGDLSVYWYQQSLDQGLQFLIQYYNGEERAKGNILERFSAQQFPDLHSELNLSSLELGDSALYFCASSPGSPRADTQYFGPGTRLTVL.

This clonotype was seen only a few times. This rearrangement joins TRBV20-1 to TRBJ2-1, with 10 bases lining up with TRBD2. Germline loops: CDR1 DFQATT, CDR2 SNEGSKA (reference sequence). This CDR3 is built from 16 residues. The J segment lost 6 bases and the V segment lost 0 bases, leaving 8 bases of the junction unmatched. CDR3 DNA: TGCAGTGCTAGAGATCTAAGCGGGGGGGCCCTCAATGAGCAGTTCTTC. It is translated as CSARDLSGGALNEQFF.

The chain uses TRBV9 and TRBJ1-3; a weak D match, TRBD1 (5 bases). Germline V CDR1 and CDR2: SGDLS, YYNGEE. This CDR3 region has 14 residues. The V gene lost 3 bases and the J gene lost 0 bases, with 7 bases spanning the gap. The CDR3 DNA sequence: TGTGCCAGCAGCGACAGGAGCTCTGGAAACACCATATATTTT. As protein: CASSDRSSGNTIYF.

V is TRBV3-1 and J is TRBJ1-2; no firm D call. The CDR3 sequence is 14 residues long. Trimming cost V 4 bases and J 4 bases, with 13 bases left between them. Per the germline V gene, CDR1 is LGHDT and CDR2 is YNNKEL (reference sequence). The CDR3 region is CASSRTDGFYGYTF. The CDR3 region has the DNA TGTGCCAGCAGCCGGACGGACGGCTTCTATGGCTACACCTTC.

The rearrangement joins TRBV5-6 to TRBJ2-1, with D possibly TRBD1 on 5 matching bases. The CDR3 has 15 amino acids. V shed 5 bases and J shed 2 bases, with 14 bases lying between them. Germline values: CDR1 SGHDT, CDR2 YYEEEE. As DNA, the CDR3 is TGTGCCAGCAGTCGTGACGTGGGGCCCTACAATGAGCAGTTCTTC. This codes for CASSRDVGPYNEQFF.

The chain carries TRBV9 and TRBJ1-6; 8 nucleotides line up with TRBD1. J lost 8 bases, V lost 4 bases, and 8 bases had no gene match. The CDR3 has 15 residues. Germline V gives CDR1 SGDLS, CDR2 YYNGEE. CDR3 DNA: TGTGCCAGCAGCCTCGACGGACAGGGAGATTCACCCCTCCACTTT. Translating gives CASSLDGQGDSPLHF. Supplemented by reference TRBV9 and TRBJ1-6, the full variable domain reads DSGVTQTPKHLITATGQRVTLRCSPRSGDLSVYWYQQSLDQGLQFLIQYYNGEERAKGNILERFSAQQFPDLHSELNLSSLELGDSALYFCASSLDGQGDSPLHFGNGTRLTVT.

Only a few counts were recorded for this clonotype. The chain has TRBV20-1 and TRBJ2-7; a weak D match, TRBD1 (5 bases). The germline V gene has CDR1 DFQATT and CDR2 SNEGSKA (reference sequence). The V end lost 3 bases, the J end lost 2 bases, and 5 bases lay between the germline ends. This CDR3 is 11 amino acids long. Written as DNA, the CDR3 is TGCAGTGCTAGGGGGCCCTACGAGCAGTACTTC. This sequence encodes CSARGPYEQYF.

This clonotype was observed at least ten times. V and J are TRBV9 and TRBJ1-6; perhaps TRBD1 as D (5 bases). The length of the CDR3 is 15 residues. The V gene's germline CDR1 is SGDLS and CDR2 YYNGEE. V lost 4 bases to trimming and J lost 10 bases, with 18 bases between them. The CDR3 DNA sequence: TGTGCCAGCAGCCCCTCTGGGGGGGGAAAGTCACCCCTCCACTTT. It codes for CASSPSGGGKSPLHF.

The chain uses TRBV27 and TRBJ1-6; 7 bases fit TRBD1. Unmatched junction bases numbered 9, after V lost 6 bases and J lost 10 bases. This CDR3 contains 14 residues. Germline V CDR1 and CDR2: MNHEY, SMNVEV (reference sequence). CDR3 sequence reads: CASRRQGWGSPLHF. The CDR3, as DNA: TGTGCCAGCAGAAGACAGGGCTGGGGATCACCCCTCCACTTT.

The V and J genes are TRBV20-1 and TRBJ1-1; no clear D. V shed 5 bases and J shed 6 bases, with 10 bases lying between them. The CDR3 covers 11 residues. Germline CDR1 is DFQATT and CDR2 is SNEGSKA (reference sequence). CDR3 bases: TGCAGTGCTGTGGTGGTTCCTGAAGCTTTCTTT. It specifies CSAVVVPEAFF.

This CDR3 is CASSLGPQGGNEQFF. DNA for the CDR3: TGTGCCAGCAGCCTGGGACCGCAAGGAGGCAATGAGCAGTTCTTC. This chain uses TRBV5-6 with TRBJ2-1, with D perhaps given as TRBD1 or TRBD2 (5 bases each). Trimming removed 4 bases at V and 6 bases at J, with 17 bases between. CDR3 length equals 15 residues. From germline, CDR1 is SGHDT and CDR2 YYEEEE.

This clonotype was picked up one time. This chain links TRBV4-3 with TRBJ2-1; a possible D gene is TRBD1 (6 bases). Trimming shortened V by 4 bases and J by 7 bases, and 14 bases separated the two germline ends. The CDR3 has 14 amino acids. The germline CDR1 and CDR2 sequences are LGHNA and YSLEER. The CDR3 DNA is TGCGCCAGCAGCCCCCACAGGGACCCGAATGAGCAGTTCTTC. This codes for CASSPHRDPNEQFF.